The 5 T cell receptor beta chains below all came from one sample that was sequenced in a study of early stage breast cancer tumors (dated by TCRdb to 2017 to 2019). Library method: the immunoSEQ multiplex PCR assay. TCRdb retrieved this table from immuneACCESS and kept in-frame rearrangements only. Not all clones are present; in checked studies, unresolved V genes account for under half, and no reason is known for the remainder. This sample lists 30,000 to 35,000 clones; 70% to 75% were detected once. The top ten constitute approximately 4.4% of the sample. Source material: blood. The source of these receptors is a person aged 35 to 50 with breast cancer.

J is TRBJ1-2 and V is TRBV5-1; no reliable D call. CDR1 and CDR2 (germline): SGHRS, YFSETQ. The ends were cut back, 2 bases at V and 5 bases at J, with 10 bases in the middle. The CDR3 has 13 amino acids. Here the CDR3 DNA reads TGCGCCAGCAGCTTTACAGCCGAATATGGCTACACCTTC. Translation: CASSFTAEYGYTF.

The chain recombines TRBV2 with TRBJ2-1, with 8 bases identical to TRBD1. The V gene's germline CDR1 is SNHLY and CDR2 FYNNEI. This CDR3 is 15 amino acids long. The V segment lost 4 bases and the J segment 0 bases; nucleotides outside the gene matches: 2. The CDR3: CASSGTGGSYNEQFF. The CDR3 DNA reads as TGTGCCAGCAGTGGTACAGGGGGCTCCTACAATGAGCAGTTCTTC.

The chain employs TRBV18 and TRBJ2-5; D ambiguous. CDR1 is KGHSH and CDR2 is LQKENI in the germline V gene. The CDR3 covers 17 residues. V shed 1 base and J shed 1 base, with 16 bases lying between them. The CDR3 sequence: CASSPLLGNTFQETQYF. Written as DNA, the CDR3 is TGTGCCAGCTCACCACTTCTAGGGAACACCTTCCAAGAGACCCAGTACTTC.

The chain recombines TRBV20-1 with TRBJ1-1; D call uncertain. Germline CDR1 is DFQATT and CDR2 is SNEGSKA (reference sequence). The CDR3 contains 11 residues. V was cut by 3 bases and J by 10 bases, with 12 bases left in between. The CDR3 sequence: CSASLRSGAFF. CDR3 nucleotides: TGCAGTGCTAGCTTGAGGTCGGGAGCTTTCTTT.

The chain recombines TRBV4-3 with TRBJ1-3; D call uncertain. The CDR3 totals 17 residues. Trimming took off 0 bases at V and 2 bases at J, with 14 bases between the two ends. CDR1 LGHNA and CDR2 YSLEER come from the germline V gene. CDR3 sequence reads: CASSQDSTSITGNTIYF. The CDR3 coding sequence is TGCGCCAGCAGCCAAGATAGCACGTCAATAACTGGAAACACCATATATTTT.